This record covers a single T cell receptor (beta chain). This sample was included in a study of beta chain features in type 1 diabetes. The germline gives CDR1 SGHTA, CDR2 FQGTGA. V was pared by 6 bases and J by 2 bases, with 15 bases between. The CDR3 covers 15 residues. Sequenced material consisted of expressed TCRB transcripts (all of the isolated RNA was reverse transcribed). The repertoire was sequenced with immunoSEQ multiplex PCR; TCRdb's copy has only in-frame clones and lacks some. In the table there are around 290,000 clones, 7.5% to 9.5% of which are singletons. The sequence derives from a woman under 30 in good health. Input material: central memory CD4+ T cells from blood. J is TRBJ2-3 and V is TRBV7-3; D might be TRBD1 or TRBD2, each matching 6 bases. The CDR3 DNA follows: TGTGCCAGCAGTTTAGGGGGGCCAAACACAGATACGCAGTATTTT. Its translation: CASSLGGPNTDTQYF.